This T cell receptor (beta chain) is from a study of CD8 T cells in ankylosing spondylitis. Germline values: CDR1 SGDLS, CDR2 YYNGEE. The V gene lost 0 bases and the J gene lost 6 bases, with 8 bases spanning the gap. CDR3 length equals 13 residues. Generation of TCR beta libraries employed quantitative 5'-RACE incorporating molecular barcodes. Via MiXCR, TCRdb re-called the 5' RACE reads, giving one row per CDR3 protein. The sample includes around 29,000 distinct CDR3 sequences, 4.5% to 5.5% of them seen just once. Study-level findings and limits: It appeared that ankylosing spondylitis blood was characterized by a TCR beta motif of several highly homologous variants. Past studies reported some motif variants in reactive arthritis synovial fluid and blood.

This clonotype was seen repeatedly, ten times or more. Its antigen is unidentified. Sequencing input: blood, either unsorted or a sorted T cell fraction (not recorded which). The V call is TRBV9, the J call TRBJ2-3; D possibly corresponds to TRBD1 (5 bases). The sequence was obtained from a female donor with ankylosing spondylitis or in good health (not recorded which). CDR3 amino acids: CASSVVRADTQYF. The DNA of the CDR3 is TGTGCCAGCAGCGTAGTCAGGGCGGATACGCAGTATTTT.